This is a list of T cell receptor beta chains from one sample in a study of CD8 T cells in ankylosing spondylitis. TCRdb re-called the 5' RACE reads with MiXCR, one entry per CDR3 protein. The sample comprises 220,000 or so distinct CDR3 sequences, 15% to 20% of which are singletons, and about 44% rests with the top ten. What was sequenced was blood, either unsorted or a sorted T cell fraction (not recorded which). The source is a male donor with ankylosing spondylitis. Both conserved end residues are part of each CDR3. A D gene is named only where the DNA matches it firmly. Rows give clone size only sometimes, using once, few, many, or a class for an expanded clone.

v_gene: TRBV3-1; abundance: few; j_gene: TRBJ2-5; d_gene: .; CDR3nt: TGTGCCAGCAGCCAAGATGAGGACTCACAAGAGACCCAGTACTTC; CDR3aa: CASSQDEDSQETQYF
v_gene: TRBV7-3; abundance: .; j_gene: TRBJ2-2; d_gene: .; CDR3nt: TGTGCCAGCAGCTCCATTGACACCGGGGAGCTGTTTTTT; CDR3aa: CASSSIDTGELFF
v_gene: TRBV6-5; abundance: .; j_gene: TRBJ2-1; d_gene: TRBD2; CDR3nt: TGTGCCAGCAGTTGGGGACTAGCCCGGTTGGGTGAGCAGTTCTTC; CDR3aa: CASSWGLARLGEQFF
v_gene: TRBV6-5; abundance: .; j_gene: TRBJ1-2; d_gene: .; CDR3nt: TGTGCCAGCAGTTACTCGGGGGTTCTCGATGGCTACACCTTC; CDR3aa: CASSYSGVLDGYTF
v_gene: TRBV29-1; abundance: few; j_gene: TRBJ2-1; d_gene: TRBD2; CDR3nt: TGCAGCGTTGATGGGGCGGGGGGCTACAATGAGCAGTTCTTC; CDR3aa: CSVDGAGGYNEQFF
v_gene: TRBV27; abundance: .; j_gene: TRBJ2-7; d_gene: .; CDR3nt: TGTGCCAGCAGCCCTAAACAGACCTGGGAGCAGTACTTC; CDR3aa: CASSPKQTWEQYF
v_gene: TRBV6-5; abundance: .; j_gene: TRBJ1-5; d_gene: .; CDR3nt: TGTGCCAGCAGTTCAAGAGTTGATCAGCCCCAGCATTTT; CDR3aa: CASSSRVDQPQHF
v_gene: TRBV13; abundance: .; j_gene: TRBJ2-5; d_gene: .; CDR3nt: TGTGCCAGCAGCGCCCAATCTCAGGGGCAAAAGACCCAGTACTTC; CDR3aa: CASSAQSQGQKTQYF
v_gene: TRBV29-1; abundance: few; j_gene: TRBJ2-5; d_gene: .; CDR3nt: TGCAGCGTTGAAGAGGTCGGACAGACCCAGTACTTC; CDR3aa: CSVEEVGQTQYF
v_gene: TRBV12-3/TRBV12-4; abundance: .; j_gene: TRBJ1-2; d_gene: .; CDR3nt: TGTGCCAGCAGTTTTACGGGGGCGAGTGCGGTTGGAGGCTACACCTTC; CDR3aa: CASSFTGASAVGGYTF
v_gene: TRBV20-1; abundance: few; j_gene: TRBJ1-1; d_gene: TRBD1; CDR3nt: TGCAGTGCTACAGAAGGACAGGGGTATGCGGGGACTGAAGCTTTCTTT; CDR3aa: CSATEGQGYAGTEAFF
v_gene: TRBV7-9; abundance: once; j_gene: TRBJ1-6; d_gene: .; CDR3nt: TGTGCCAGCAGCTCACCTATGAGTTATAATTCACCCCTCCACTTT; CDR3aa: CASSSPMSYNSPLHF
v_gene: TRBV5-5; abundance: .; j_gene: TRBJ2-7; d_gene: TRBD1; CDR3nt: TGTGCCAGCAGCTTGGGGGCTAGGACAGGGAGCTTCTCCTACGAGCAGTACTTC; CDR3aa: CASSLGARTGSFSYEQYF
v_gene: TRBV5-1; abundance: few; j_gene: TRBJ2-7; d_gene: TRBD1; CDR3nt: TGCGCCAGCAGCTTTAAAACAGGGGGCTACGAGCAGTACTTC; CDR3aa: CASSFKTGGYEQYF
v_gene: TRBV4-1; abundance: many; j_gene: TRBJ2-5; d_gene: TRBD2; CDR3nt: TGCGCCAGCAGCCAAGTGGCTAGCGGGGTAGAGACCCAGTACTTC; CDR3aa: CASSQVASGVETQYF
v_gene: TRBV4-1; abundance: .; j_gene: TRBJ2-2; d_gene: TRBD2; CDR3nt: TGCGCCAGCAGCCAGGGGGGAGGGTTCGGGGAGCTGTTTTTT; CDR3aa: CASSQGGGFGELFF
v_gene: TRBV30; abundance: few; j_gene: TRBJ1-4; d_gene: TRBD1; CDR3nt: TGTGCCTGGGACGCCGGGACAGGCCACGAAAAACTGTTTTTT; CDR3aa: CAWDAGTGHEKLFF
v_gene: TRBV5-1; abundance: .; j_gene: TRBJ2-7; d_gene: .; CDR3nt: TGCGCCAGCAGCTCTTCAGGGTTCCACGAGCAGTACTTC; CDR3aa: CASSSSGFHEQYF
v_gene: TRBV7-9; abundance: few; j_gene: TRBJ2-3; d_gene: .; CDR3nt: TGTGCCAGCAATTCCGATGCGGGTACAGATACGCAGTATTTT; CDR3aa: CASNSDAGTDTQYF
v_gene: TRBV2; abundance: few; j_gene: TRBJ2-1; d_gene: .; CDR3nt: TGTGCCAGCAGTGATCCTGACGGTTACGATGAGCAGTTCTTC; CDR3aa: CASSDPDGYDEQFF
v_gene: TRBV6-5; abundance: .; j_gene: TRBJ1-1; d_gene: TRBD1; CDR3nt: TGTGCCAGCAGTTACCCGTTACAGGGGCCCTCGAACACTGAAGCTTTCTTT; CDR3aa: CASSYPLQGPSNTEAFF
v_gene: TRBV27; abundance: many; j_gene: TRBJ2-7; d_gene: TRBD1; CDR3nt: TGTGCCAGCAGTTTATTTGTCCCGACAGGGGCAGGGGTGTCCTACGAGCAGTACTTC; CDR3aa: CASSLFVPTGAGVSYEQYF
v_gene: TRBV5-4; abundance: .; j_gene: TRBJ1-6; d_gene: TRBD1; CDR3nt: TGTGCCAGCAGCTTGGAGGCAGGGGGCTCACCCCTCCACTTT; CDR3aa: CASSLEAGGSPLHF
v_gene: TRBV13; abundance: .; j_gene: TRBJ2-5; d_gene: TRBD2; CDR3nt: TGTGCCAGCAGCTTAGGGGGGCTAGCGGCGGAAGAGACCCAGTACTTC; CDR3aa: CASSLGGLAAEETQYF
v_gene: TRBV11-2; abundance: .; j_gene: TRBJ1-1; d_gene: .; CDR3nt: TGTGCCAGCAGCCCAGAGGCGGGGTTAGGCACTGAAGCTTTCTTT; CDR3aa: CASSPEAGLGTEAFF
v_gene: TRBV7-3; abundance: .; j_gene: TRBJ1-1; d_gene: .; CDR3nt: TGTGCCAGCAGCTTAACCGGGTACGGCACTGAAGCTTTCTTT; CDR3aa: CASSLTGYGTEAFF
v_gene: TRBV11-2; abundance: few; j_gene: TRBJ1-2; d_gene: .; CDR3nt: TGTGCCAGCAGCTTAGTCCCAGAGATAGCTAACTATGGCTACACCTTC; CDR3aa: CASSLVPEIANYGYTF
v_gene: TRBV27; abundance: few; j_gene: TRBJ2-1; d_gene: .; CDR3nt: TGTGCCAGCAGTTATTGGGGGGCCGGGGAGCAGTTCTTC; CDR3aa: CASSYWGAGEQFF
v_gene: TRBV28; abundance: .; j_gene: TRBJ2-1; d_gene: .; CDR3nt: TGTGCCAGCAGTCAGCGGACTTACAATGAGCAGTTCTTC; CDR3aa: CASSQRTYNEQFF
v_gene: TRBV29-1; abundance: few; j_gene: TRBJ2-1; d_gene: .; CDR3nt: TGCAGCGTTGAACCGGTCCTCTCCTACAATGAGCAGTTCTTC; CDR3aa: CSVEPVLSYNEQFF